This TCR beta chain stems from a study of technical replicates of blood from a handful of donors. Data came from immunoSEQ multiplex PCR; TCRdb stores just in-frame clones and leaves some out. The data hold roughly 85,000 clones, with 85% to 95% observed a single time. The V and J ends lost 0 bases and 0 bases respectively, with 11 bases between them. The CDR3 is 16 residues long. Germline CDR1 reads KGHSH; CDR2 reads LQKENI. The rearrangement uses TRBV18 and TRBJ1-1; tentatively, D is TRBD1 (6 bases). The sequencing sample was made of T cells isolated from PBMCs. The source is a human donor in good health. Here the CDR3 DNA reads TGTGCCAGCTCACCACCGGGGGCAGGCCTGAACACTGAAGCTTTCTTT. It codes for CASSPPGAGLNTEAFF.